This T cell receptor beta chain was documented in a study of circulating tumor DNA in untreated peripheral T-cell lymphoma. The V gene's germline CDR1 is SGHNT and CDR2 YENEEA. V lost 6 bases and J 0 bases, leaving 12 bases between the germline ends. This CDR3 is built from 15 residues. Concerning this clone: Antigen specificity is unknown.

Points from the study as a whole: Baseline tissues yielded approximately 82% and baseline serum roughly 70% tumor-specific clonotype detection.

Before treatment, baseline tumor tissue was collected for sequencing. TCRdb's copy holds only in-frame clones and misses some; the assay was immunoSEQ multiplex PCR. Seen here are thousands of clones, 69% observed once, and the top ten hold 15% to 20%. The specimen sequenced was tumor tissue. The source is a human donor with peripheral T-cell lymphoma. This chain uses TRBV11-3 with TRBJ1-3; D possibly corresponds to TRBD1 (6 bases). The CDR3 bases are TGTGCCAGCAGGGGCCAGGGGTTCTCTGGAAACACCATATATTTT. As protein: CASRGQGFSGNTIYF.